These T cell receptor beta chains were read from a single sample in a study of CD8 T cells in ankylosing spondylitis. Each CDR3 protein gets one entry after TCRdb re-called the 5' RACE reads with MiXCR. The sample contains around 330,000 distinct CDR3 sequences, about 9.9% of which appear only once. What was sequenced was blood, either unsorted or a sorted T cell fraction (not recorded which). Receptors were obtained from a female donor with ankylosing spondylitis or in good health (not recorded which). Each CDR3 is given with its conserved first and last residue. D genes are given only for firm matches. A clone size is listed for some rows: how often the clone was seen (once, few, many), or a class if it is expanded.

j_gene: TRBJ2-3; v_gene: TRBV20-1; abundance: many; d_gene: TRBD2; CDR3aa: CSARAGLAEGDTQYF; CDR3nt: TGCAGTGCTAGAGCCGGACTAGCGGAGGGGGATACGCAGTATTTT
j_gene: TRBJ2-7; v_gene: TRBV7-2; abundance: -; d_gene: TRBD2; CDR3aa: CASSSPWASGRLYEQYF; CDR3nt: TGTGCCAGCAGCTCCCCTTGGGCTAGCGGGAGATTGTACGAGCAGTACTTC
j_gene: TRBJ2-3; v_gene: TRBV12-3/TRBV12-4; abundance: many; d_gene: -; CDR3aa: CASTQPNPSTDTQYF; CDR3nt: TGTGCCAGTACCCAGCCCAACCCTAGCACAGATACGCAGTATTTT
j_gene: TRBJ1-5; v_gene: TRBV6-1; abundance: many; d_gene: TRBD1; CDR3aa: CASRTGQNQPQHF; CDR3nt: TGTGCCAGCAGGACAGGGCAAAATCAGCCCCAGCATTTT
j_gene: TRBJ2-2; v_gene: TRBV5-1; abundance: few; d_gene: TRBD1; CDR3aa: CASSSGQGAEELFF; CDR3nt: TGCGCCAGCAGCTCGGGACAGGGGGCTGAGGAGCTGTTTTTT
j_gene: TRBJ2-1; v_gene: TRBV14; abundance: many; d_gene: TRBD2; CDR3aa: CASSHPSSGGQQFF; CDR3nt: TGTGCCAGCAGCCATCCCTCTAGCGGGGGCCAACAGTTCTTC
j_gene: TRBJ2-2; v_gene: TRBV5-1; abundance: -; d_gene: -; CDR3aa: CASSLGETTGELFF; CDR3nt: TGCGCCAGCAGCTTGGGGGAAACCACCGGGGAGCTGTTTTTT
j_gene: TRBJ2-3; v_gene: TRBV7-9; abundance: -; d_gene: -; CDR3aa: CASSSNREEFIDTQYF; CDR3nt: TGTGCCAGCAGTTCCAACAGGGAGGAGTTCATAGATACGCAGTATTTT
j_gene: TRBJ2-1; v_gene: TRBV19; abundance: -; d_gene: TRBD2; CDR3aa: CASRIAGGTREQFF; CDR3nt: TGTGCCAGTAGAATAGCGGGGGGCACCCGGGAGCAGTTCTTC
j_gene: TRBJ1-1; v_gene: TRBV2; abundance: few; d_gene: -; CDR3aa: CAMTGNTEAFF; CDR3nt: TGTGCCATGACGGGAAACACTGAAGCTTTCTTT
j_gene: TRBJ2-2; v_gene: TRBV24-1; abundance: many; d_gene: TRBD2; CDR3aa: CATSDLPGLGTGELFF; CDR3nt: TGTGCCACCAGTGACCTACCGGGACTAGGCACCGGGGAGCTGTTTTTT
j_gene: TRBJ2-7; v_gene: TRBV20-1; abundance: few; d_gene: -; CDR3aa: CCASLGARMGSYEQYF; CDR3nt: TGCTGTGCTAGCCTCGGGGCGCGGATGGGCTCCTACGAGCAGTACTTC
j_gene: TRBJ2-1; v_gene: TRBV19; abundance: few; d_gene: -; CDR3aa: CASSNTHRIYNEQFF; CDR3nt: TGTGCCAGTAGTAACACCCACAGGATCTACAATGAGCAGTTCTTC
j_gene: TRBJ2-2; v_gene: TRBV20-1; abundance: few; d_gene: -; CDR3aa: CSASVGGRIGELFF; CDR3nt: TGCAGTGCTAGTGTCGGGGGGCGAATCGGGGAGCTGTTTTTT
j_gene: TRBJ1-6; v_gene: TRBV7-9; abundance: many; d_gene: -; CDR3aa: CASSLANAPNSPLHF; CDR3nt: TGTGCCAGCAGCTTAGCTAACGCTCCGAATTCACCCCTCCACTTT
j_gene: TRBJ2-7; v_gene: TRBV2; abundance: few; d_gene: -; CDR3aa: CASSEAPGRNEQYF; CDR3nt: TGTGCCAGCAGTGAAGCGCCAGGGCGGAACGAGCAGTACTTC
j_gene: TRBJ1-6; v_gene: TRBV27; abundance: -; d_gene: -; CDR3aa: CASSFSTSSYNSPLHF; CDR3nt: TGTGCCAGCAGTTTCTCCACGAGCTCCTATAATTCACCCCTCCACTTT
j_gene: TRBJ1-4; v_gene: TRBV2; abundance: many; d_gene: -; CDR3aa: CASRPGPNEKLFF; CDR3nt: TGTGCCAGCAGGCCCGGGCCTAATGAAAAACTGTTTTTT
j_gene: TRBJ1-4; v_gene: TRBV28; abundance: few; d_gene: -; CDR3aa: CASCLPTAANEKLFF; CDR3nt: TGTGCCAGCTGCCTTCCGACAGCTGCTAATGAAAAACTGTTTTTT
j_gene: TRBJ1-2; v_gene: TRBV20-1; abundance: many; d_gene: -; CDR3aa: CTSNNYGYTF; CDR3nt: TGCACATCAAATAACTATGGCTACACCTTC
j_gene: TRBJ2-5; v_gene: TRBV9; abundance: many; d_gene: TRBD1; CDR3aa: CASNEQGFTETQYF; CDR3nt: TGTGCCAGCAACGAACAGGGGTTCACGGAGACCCAGTACTTC
j_gene: TRBJ2-7; v_gene: TRBV3-1; abundance: -; d_gene: TRBD2; CDR3aa: CASSPGLAKYEQYF; CDR3nt: TGTGCCAGCAGCCCCGGACTAGCGAAGTACGAGCAGTACTTC
j_gene: TRBJ2-5; v_gene: TRBV5-1; abundance: many; d_gene: -; CDR3aa: CASSSSGGSTQETQYF; CDR3nt: TGCGCCAGCAGCTCCTCGGGGGGCTCCACCCAAGAGACCCAGTACTTC
j_gene: TRBJ2-1; v_gene: TRBV29-1; abundance: many; d_gene: -; CDR3aa: CSVGGLVGDEQFF; CDR3nt: TGCAGCGTTGGGGGGCTAGTCGGGGATGAGCAGTTCTTC
j_gene: TRBJ1-5; v_gene: TRBV27; abundance: -; d_gene: -; CDR3aa: CAVLQRAPTPGEPQHF; CDR3nt: TGTGCCGTGCTTCAGAGGGCGCCGACGCCGGGAGAGCCCCAGCATTTT
j_gene: TRBJ1-1; v_gene: TRBV5-1; abundance: many; d_gene: -; CDR3aa: CASSSQTGATEAFF; CDR3nt: TGCGCCAGCAGCTCCCAGACAGGTGCCACTGAAGCTTTCTTT
j_gene: TRBJ1-1; v_gene: TRBV28; abundance: few; d_gene: -; CDR3aa: CASTLPSRGEAFF; CDR3nt: TGTGCCAGCACTTTACCCTCGCGGGGTGAAGCTTTCTTT
j_gene: TRBJ1-5; v_gene: TRBV2; abundance: -; d_gene: TRBD1; CDR3aa: CASRGTGGNRQPQHF; CDR3nt: TGTGCCAGCAGAGGGACAGGGGGCAATCGACAGCCCCAGCATTTT
j_gene: TRBJ1-1; v_gene: TRBV12-3/TRBV12-4; abundance: -; d_gene: -; CDR3aa: CASSLSRDLNTEAFF; CDR3nt: TGTGCCAGCAGTTTATCTAGGGACTTGAACACTGAAGCTTTCTTT
j_gene: TRBJ1-5; v_gene: TRBV2; abundance: many; d_gene: -; CDR3aa: CASSERYVLGNQPQHF; CDR3nt: TGTGCCAGCAGTGAGAGATATGTCTTGGGCAATCAGCCCCAGCATTTT
j_gene: TRBJ2-1; v_gene: TRBV5-1; abundance: few; d_gene: -; CDR3aa: CASSFTATDSYNEQFF; CDR3nt: TGCGCCAGCAGCTTCACGGCGACGGACTCCTACAATGAGCAGTTCTTC
j_gene: TRBJ1-6; v_gene: TRBV2; abundance: few; d_gene: -; CDR3aa: CASSVVQGNSPLHF; CDR3nt: TGTGCCAGCAGTGTGGTACAGGGTAATTCACCCCTCCACTTT
j_gene: TRBJ2-4; v_gene: TRBV12-3/TRBV12-4; abundance: many; d_gene: TRBD2; CDR3aa: CASSRGGTSGNIQYF; CDR3nt: TGTGCCAGCAGTCGAGGGGGGACTAGCGGGAACATTCAGTACTTC
j_gene: TRBJ2-1; v_gene: TRBV5-1; abundance: many; d_gene: -; CDR3aa: CASSSTPGLSYNEQFF; CDR3nt: TGCGCCAGCAGCTCAACCCCGGGCTTGTCCTACAATGAGCAGTTCTTC
j_gene: TRBJ1-6; v_gene: TRBV5-1; abundance: many; d_gene: -; CDR3aa: CASSWEEMSSYNSPLHF; CDR3nt: TGCGCCAGCAGCTGGGAAGAGATGAGCTCCTATAATTCACCCCTCCACTTT
j_gene: TRBJ2-2; v_gene: TRBV5-1; abundance: many; d_gene: -; CDR3aa: CASARGGATGELFF; CDR3nt: TGCGCCAGCGCGAGAGGCGGGGCCACCGGGGAGCTGTTTTTT
j_gene: TRBJ2-3; v_gene: TRBV5-1; abundance: many; d_gene: TRBD2; CDR3aa: CASSLDAGGLTDTQYF; CDR3nt: TGCGCCAGCAGCTTGGATGCGGGAGGGCTTACAGATACGCAGTATTTT
j_gene: TRBJ2-7; v_gene: TRBV12-3/TRBV12-4; abundance: many; d_gene: TRBD2; CDR3aa: CASSPRDYPYEQYF; CDR3nt: TGTGCCAGCAGTCCCCGGGACTACCCCTACGAGCAGTACTTC
j_gene: TRBJ2-3; v_gene: TRBV18; abundance: few; d_gene: -; CDR3aa: CASSPQTRDHTQYF; CDR3nt: TGTGCCAGCTCACCCCAGACCCGCGATCATACGCAGTATTTT
j_gene: TRBJ2-3; v_gene: TRBV7-2; abundance: few; d_gene: -; CDR3aa: CASSQTERKRTDTQYF; CDR3nt: TGTGCCAGCAGCCAGACCGAGCGGAAGCGCACAGATACGCAGTATTTT
j_gene: TRBJ2-7; v_gene: TRBV20-1; abundance: many; d_gene: -; CDR3aa: CSARDPRSPSSYEQYF; CDR3nt: TGCAGTGCTAGAGATCCCCGCAGCCCGAGCTCCTACGAGCAGTACTTC
j_gene: TRBJ2-3; v_gene: TRBV7-3; abundance: few; d_gene: TRBD1; CDR3aa: CASSLNRGSGTDTQYF; CDR3nt: TGTGCCAGCAGCTTAAACAGGGGGAGTGGAACAGATACGCAGTATTTT
j_gene: TRBJ2-2; v_gene: TRBV10-3; abundance: many; d_gene: -; CDR3aa: CAINPSAGQSNTGELFF; CDR3nt: TGTGCCATCAATCCTTCTGCCGGACAGTCAAACACCGGGGAGCTGTTTTTT
j_gene: TRBJ2-7; v_gene: TRBV6-2/TRBV6-3; abundance: few; d_gene: TRBD2; CDR3aa: CASSYSGLADYEQYF; CDR3nt: TGTGCCAGCAGTTACTCGGGACTAGCCGATTACGAGCAGTACTTC
j_gene: TRBJ2-1; v_gene: TRBV11-2; abundance: many; d_gene: -; CDR3aa: CASSSRYKTGNNEQFF; CDR3nt: TGTGCCAGCAGCTCCAGATACAAGACAGGTAACAATGAGCAGTTCTTC
j_gene: TRBJ2-2; v_gene: TRBV5-1; abundance: many; d_gene: TRBD1; CDR3aa: CASSLFPGTGGPPGELFF; CDR3nt: TGCGCCAGCAGCTTGTTCCCCGGGACAGGGGGTCCTCCCGGGGAGCTGTTTTTT
j_gene: TRBJ2-2; v_gene: TRBV11-2; abundance: few; d_gene: -; CDR3aa: CASSWGRVAGELFF; CDR3nt: TGTGCCAGCAGCTGGGGCAGGGTGGCCGGGGAGCTGTTTTTT
j_gene: TRBJ2-1; v_gene: TRBV25-1; abundance: many; d_gene: -; CDR3aa: CASSEYGGQQFF; CDR3nt: TGTGCCAGCAGTGAATATGGCGGCCAGCAGTTCTTC
j_gene: TRBJ2-1; v_gene: TRBV6-1; abundance: many; d_gene: TRBD1; CDR3aa: CASRRPGGGHNEQFF; CDR3nt: TGTGCCAGCAGAAGACCAGGGGGCGGCCACAATGAGCAGTTCTTC
j_gene: TRBJ2-2; v_gene: TRBV5-1; abundance: many; d_gene: TRBD2; CDR3aa: CASSLGLALTGELFF; CDR3nt: TGCGCCAGCAGCTTGGGACTAGCGTTGACCGGGGAGCTGTTTTTT
j_gene: TRBJ2-7; v_gene: TRBV10-3; abundance: many; d_gene: -; CDR3aa: CAISGGQGATSGRTPYEQYF; CDR3nt: TGTGCCATCAGTGGCGGACAGGGGGCAACTAGCGGGAGGACACCCTACGAGCAGTACTTC
j_gene: TRBJ2-7; v_gene: TRBV20-1; abundance: few; d_gene: -; CDR3aa: CSASGGSPLSYEQYF; CDR3nt: TGCAGTGCTAGTGGGGGGAGCCCTCTCTCCTACGAGCAGTACTTC
j_gene: TRBJ2-5; v_gene: TRBV12-3/TRBV12-4; abundance: few; d_gene: TRBD2; CDR3aa: CASSPGLAEQETQYF; CDR3nt: TGTGCCAGCAGCCCGGGACTAGCGGAACAAGAGACCCAGTACTTC
j_gene: TRBJ1-1; v_gene: TRBV20-1; abundance: many; d_gene: -; CDR3aa: CSAASLPEAFF; CDR3nt: TGCAGTGCTGCATCACTGCCTGAAGCTTTCTTT